The 25 T cell receptor beta chains presented below share a single source sample, sequenced in a study of shared clonotypes between healthy human individuals. The method was immunoSEQ multiplex PCR; TCRdb's version includes in-frame clones alone and lacks a portion of them. The repertoire holds hundreds of thousands of clones, approximately 96% seen once, with about 0.12% in the top ten. Naive CD8 cells lacked CD45RO, underwent positive selection for CCR7 and left out terminally differentiated effector memory CD45RA+ cells. Sequenced: naive CD8+ T cells sorted from blood. These receptors came from a woman aged 25 to 39 in good health.

The chain employs TRBV15 and TRBJ2-2; D might be TRBD1 or TRBD2, each matching 6 bases. The CDR3 is 15 amino acids. V dropped 5 bases and J dropped 4 bases, with 14 bases sitting between them. Germline CDR1 is LNHNV and CDR2 is YYDKDF (reference sequence). This chain's CDR3 is CATSSEGGVTGELFF. As DNA, the CDR3 is TGTGCCACCAGCTCAGAGGGGGGAGTCACCGGGGAGCTGTTTTTT.

Remarks on this clone: The same CDR3 arises from other DNA sequences in this sample as well. The chain combines TRBV27 with TRBJ2-1, with 8 positions matching TRBD2. The J segment lost 6 bases and the V segment lost 2 bases, leaving 0 bases of the junction unmatched. CDR3 length: 13 amino acids. Germline CDR1 MNHEY, CDR2 SMNVEV (reference sequence). As DNA, the CDR3 is TGTGCCAGCAGTTTAGCGGGGGGCAATGAGCAGTTCTTC. Protein product: CASSLAGGNEQFF.

The J gene is TRBJ2-5, the V gene TRBV6-5; 7 nucleotides align to TRBD2. Germline CDR1 reads MNHEY; CDR2 reads SVGAGI. This CDR3 has 15 amino acids. V shed 2 bases and J 4 bases; nucleotides not matched to a gene: 7. The CDR3 reads CASSYGGGSGETQYF. CDR3 coding DNA: TGTGCCAGCAGTTACGGCGGCGGGAGCGGAGAGACCCAGTACTTC.

This chain links TRBV21-1 with TRBJ2-7; the table names TRBD2, a call not compared with the DNA. TRBV21-1 is annotated as a pseudogene. The CDR3 has 18 amino acids. The CDR3 is CASSVLAVARYCPYEQYF. In nucleotides, the CDR3 is TGTGCCAGCAGCGTACTAGCGGTAGCCCGCTACTGTCCCTACGAGCAGTACTTC.

This chain joins TRBV5-6 and TRBJ1-3; 10 nucleotides match TRBD1. V lost 4 bases, J lost 11 bases, and 12 bases stayed unmatched. This CDR3 contains 15 residues. Germline CDR1 reads SGHDT; CDR2 reads YYEEEE. In DNA, the CDR3 is TGTGCCAGCAGCCCCGGGACAGGGGCTTGGTGGCCCATATATTTT. Protein: CASSPGTGAWWPIYF.

The CDR3 loop reads CSVPRDRDQETQYF. The CDR3 coding sequence is TGCAGCGTCCCCCGGGACAGGGACCAAGAGACCCAGTACTTC. V is TRBV29-1 and J is TRBJ2-5, with 9 bases that match TRBD1. The CDR3 covers 14 residues. The germline V gene encodes CDR1 SQVTM and CDR2 ANQGSEA. Trimming at V came to 6 bases and at J to 0 bases, leaving 5 bases not matched to a gene.

V and J are TRBV5-6 and TRBJ2-7; 8 bases map to TRBD1. Germline loops: CDR1 SGHDT, CDR2 YYEEEE. After removal of 0 bases from V and 3 bases from J, the junction contained 8 bases not matched to a gene. The CDR3 spans 16 residues. CDR3 in amino acids: CASSLVGQGLHYEQYF. The CDR3 nucleotides read TGTGCCAGCAGCTTGGTCGGACAGGGCCTACACTACGAGCAGTACTTC.

The chain carries TRBV27 and TRBJ2-5; D unresolved. Trimming pared 7 bases from V and 2 bases from J, leaving 8 bases between. This CDR3 comprises 12 residues. CDR1 is MNHEY, CDR2 SMNVEV, per germline (reference sequence). DNA for the CDR3: TGTGCCAGCACAGACTCGCAAGAGACCCAGTACTTC. Translating it yields CASTDSQETQYF.

For the CDR3, the DNA is TGCGCCAGCAGCCAAGATCCCGCTATGGCCGAGCAGTACTTC. The encoded protein is CASSQDPAMAEQYF. The rearrangement joins TRBV4-1 to TRBJ2-7; D uncertain. Germline V gene sequence: CDR1 MGHRA, CDR2 YSYEKL. Trimming took 0 bases from V and 6 from J, leaving 12 bases between them. The CDR3 is made up of 14 amino acids.

The V and J genes are TRBV7-9 and TRBJ1-2, with D possibly being TRBD1 (5 bases). Germline CDR1 reads SEHNR; CDR2 reads FQNEAQ (reference sequence). The V end was cut by 5 bases, the J end by 4 bases, with 11 bases between. The CDR3 sequence is 13 residues long. The DNA of the CDR3 is TGTGCCAGCAGCAAGGACACATTCTATGGCTACACCTTC. It translates to CASSKDTFYGYTF. Looking up the rest from reference TRBV7-9 and TRBJ1-2 gives the full variable domain: DTGVSQNPRHKITKRGQNVTFRCDPISEHNRLYWYRQTLGQGPEFLTYFQNEAQLEKSRLLSDRFSAERPKGSFSTLEIQRTEQGDSAMYLCASSKDTFYGYTFGSGTRLTVV.

This chain joins TRBV5-8 and TRBJ2-7, with 7 nucleotides matching TRBD1. Germline CDR1 SGHTS, CDR2 YDEGEE. The ends lost 4 bases at V and 0 bases at J; junction bases unmatched: 4. There are 14 residues in the CDR3. CDR3 region: CASSPRDSSYEQYF. CDR3 DNA sequence: TGTGCCAGCAGCCCCAGGGACAGCTCCTACGAGCAGTACTTC. Combining the CDR3 with reference TRBV5-8 and TRBJ2-7 gives the whole variable domain EAGVTQSPTHLIKTRGQQATLRCSPISGHTSVYWYQQALGLGLQFLLWYDEGEERNRGNFPPRFSGRQFPNYSSELNVNALELEDSALYLCASSPRDSSYEQYFGPGTRLTVT.

This clone came up a few times. The J gene is TRBJ1-2, the V gene TRBV2; D is possibly TRBD1 (5 bases). This CDR3 is built from 15 residues. Germline assignment: CDR1 SNHLY and CDR2 FYNNEI. V was clipped by 6 bases and J by 4 bases, with 18 bases between them. CDR3 bases: TGTGCCAGCAGCCAATACGAGGGGCAGAGCTATGGCTACACCTTC. Amino acid sequence: CASSQYEGQSYGYTF.

This chain connects TRBV5-6 to TRBJ2-5; D assignment may be TRBD1 or TRBD2 (5 bases each). The J call could be wrong; TRBJ2-7 is a better fit for the DNA end. Germline V gene sequence: CDR1 SGHDT, CDR2 YYEEEE. This CDR3 comprises 13 residues. CDR3 residues: CASSLMVGDEQYF. In DNA, the CDR3 is TGTGCCAGCAGCTTGATGGTGGGGGACGAGCAGTACTTC.

The J gene is TRBJ2-1, the V gene TRBV27; unclear D gene. V lost 3 bases and J 5 bases, leaving 14 bases between the germline ends. Germline CDR1 is MNHEY and CDR2 is SMNVEV (reference sequence). The CDR3 spans 15 residues. The CDR3 here is CASSFTPSSDNEQFF. As DNA, the CDR3 is TGTGCCAGCAGTTTTACTCCATCCTCGGACAATGAGCAGTTCTTC.

The chain joins TRBV7-9 to TRBJ1-5, with D possibly TRBD1 on 5 matching bases. CDR1 and CDR2 from the germline V gene are SEHNR and FQNEAQ (reference sequence). The CDR3 contains 16 residues. V shed 5 bases and J shed 0 bases, with 14 bases lying between them. Here the CDR3 reads CASSAGGRYSNQPQHF. The CDR3 DNA sequence: TGTGCCAGCAGCGCGGGGGGGAGATATAGCAATCAGCCCCAGCATTTT.

V usage is TRBV2 and J usage is TRBJ1-5, with 7 positions matching TRBD1. With V trimmed by 3 bases and J by 6 bases, 8 bases remained unmatched. Germline V gives CDR1 SNHLY, CDR2 FYNNEI. The CDR3 totals 15 residues. CDR3 coding DNA: TGTGCCAGCAGTGATGAGGGGGCGAGTGGTCAGCCCCAGCATTTT. As protein: CASSDEGASGQPQHF.

This clone was seen just once. The chain has TRBV4-2 and TRBJ1-2; 7 nucleotides line up with TRBD1. CDR3 size: 15 residues. Trimming cost V 4 bases and J 5 bases; bases outside gene matches: 10. The V gene's germline CDR1 is LGHNA and CDR2 YNFKEQ. CDR3 sequence: CASSPRQGGQYGYTF. The CDR3 region has the DNA TGTGCCAGCAGCCCCCGACAGGGTGGACAGTATGGCTACACCTTC.

The genes are TRBV5-6 and TRBJ2-7, with D possibly matching TRBD1 (6 bases). The V end was cut by 0 bases, the J end by 2 bases, with 12 bases between. The CDR3 is 15 amino acids. CDR1 is SGHDT, CDR2 YYEEEE, per germline. This chain's CDR3 is CASSLETGLAYEQYF. The CDR3 DNA sequence: TGTGCCAGCAGCTTGGAGACAGGTTTGGCCTACGAGCAGTACTTC. The full variable domain, rest sourced from reference TRBV5-6 and TRBJ2-7, is DAGVTQSPTHLIKTRGQQVTLRCSPKSGHDTVSWYQQALGQGPQFIFQYYEEEERQRGNFPDRFSGHQFPNYSSELNVNALLLGDSALYLCASSLETGLAYEQYFGPGTRLTVT.

The chain carries TRBV13 and TRBJ2-7, with 9 positions matching TRBD1. The CDR3 is 13 amino acids. Germline V CDR1 and CDR2: PRHDT, FYEKMQ (reference sequence). V shed 6 bases and J 5 bases; nucleotides not matched to a gene: 5. This CDR3 is CASSGDREDEQYF. The CDR3 bases are TGTGCCAGCAGTGGGGACAGGGAAGACGAGCAGTACTTC.

The chain recombines TRBV28 with TRBJ2-5; TRBD2 matches 9 bases. Trimming cost V 3 bases and J 1 base; bases outside gene matches: 3. Germline loops: CDR1 MDHEN, CDR2 SYDVKM. CDR3 length: 15 residues. The CDR3 DNA sequence: TGTGCCAGCAGTTTTAGCGGGAGTGCCCAAGAGACCCAGTACTTC. This codes for CASSFSGSAQETQYF.

The chain combines TRBV2 with TRBJ2-1; TRBD2 agrees at 10 bases. V gave up 3 bases and J gave up 9 bases; unmatched junction bases: 14. The CDR3 contains 17 residues. Germline CDR1 reads SNHLY; CDR2 reads FYNNEI. The CDR3 protein is CASSEFPASGSRGEQFF. The CDR3 nucleotides read TGTGCCAGCAGTGAGTTCCCGGCTAGCGGGAGTCGAGGTGAGCAGTTCTTC.

The chain joins TRBV6-5 to TRBJ2-5, with D possibly matching TRBD2 (6 bases). The CDR3 loop spans 13 amino acids. The V gene's germline CDR1 is MNHEY and CDR2 SVGAGI. Trimming took off 5 bases at V and 1 base at J, with 8 bases between the two ends. The CDR3 loop reads CASSGDFQETQYF. DNA of the CDR3: TGTGCCAGCAGTGGGGACTTCCAAGAGACCCAGTACTTC.

The V gene is TRBV6-5, the J gene TRBJ2-7; no clear D gene. Trimming took off 0 bases at V and 0 bases at J, with 12 bases between the two ends. Germline loops: CDR1 MNHEY, CDR2 SVGAGI. The CDR3 consists of 16 residues. Here the CDR3 reads CASSYSRWTNSYEQYF. In DNA, the CDR3 is TGTGCCAGCAGTTACTCGAGATGGACGAACTCCTACGAGCAGTACTTC.

The CDR3 bases are TGCAGTGTGGCTCCGGGCTACGAGCAGTACTTC. This sequence encodes CSVAPGYEQYF. This chain joins TRBV20-1 and TRBJ2-7, with no clear D. This CDR3 has 11 residues. Germline CDR1 DFQATT, CDR2 SNEGSKA (reference sequence). V lost 7 bases to trimming and J lost 3 bases, with 10 bases between them.

The rearrangement uses TRBV19 and TRBJ2-5; D is possibly TRBD1 (9 bases). The CDR3 is 16 amino acids. CDR1 is LNHDA and CDR2 is SQIVND in the germline V gene (reference sequence). V lost 5 bases to trimming and J lost 0 bases, with 16 bases between them. CDR3 sequence: CASSLDRGLDQETQYF. The CDR3, as DNA: TGTGCCAGTAGTTTGGACAGGGGACTAGACCAAGAGACCCAGTACTTC.